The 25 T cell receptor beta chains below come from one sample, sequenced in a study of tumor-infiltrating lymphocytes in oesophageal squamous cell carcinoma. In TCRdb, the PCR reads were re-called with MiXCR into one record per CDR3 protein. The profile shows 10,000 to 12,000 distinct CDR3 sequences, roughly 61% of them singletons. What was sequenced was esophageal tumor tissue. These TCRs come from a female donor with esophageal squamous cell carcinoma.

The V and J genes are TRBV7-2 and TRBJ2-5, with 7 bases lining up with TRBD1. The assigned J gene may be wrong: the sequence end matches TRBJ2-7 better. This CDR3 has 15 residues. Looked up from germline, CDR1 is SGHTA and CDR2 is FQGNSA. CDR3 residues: CASSLWSGGTYEQYF. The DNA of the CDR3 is TGTGCCAGCAGCTTATGGTCAGGGGGAACCTACGAGCAGTACTTC.

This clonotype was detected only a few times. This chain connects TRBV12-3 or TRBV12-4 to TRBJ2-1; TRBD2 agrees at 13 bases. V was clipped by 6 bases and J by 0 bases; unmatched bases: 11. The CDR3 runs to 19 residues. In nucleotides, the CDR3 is TGTGCCAGCAGAGGCCGGCCTGGGACTAGCGGGATCTCCTACAATGAGCAGTTCTTC. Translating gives CASRGRPGTSGISYNEQFF.

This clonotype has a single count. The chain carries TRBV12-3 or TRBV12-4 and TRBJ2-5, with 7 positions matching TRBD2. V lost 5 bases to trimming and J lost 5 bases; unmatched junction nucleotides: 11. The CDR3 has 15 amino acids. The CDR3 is CASSPTSAGGETQYF. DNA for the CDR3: TGTGCCAGCAGTCCCACTAGCGCCGGCGGGGAGACCCAGTACTTC.

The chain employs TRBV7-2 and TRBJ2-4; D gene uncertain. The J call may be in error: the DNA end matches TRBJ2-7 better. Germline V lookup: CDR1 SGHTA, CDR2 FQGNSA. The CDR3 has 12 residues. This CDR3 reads CASSLYFDEQYF. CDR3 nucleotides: TGTGCCAGCAGCTTATACTTCGACGAGCAGTACTTC.

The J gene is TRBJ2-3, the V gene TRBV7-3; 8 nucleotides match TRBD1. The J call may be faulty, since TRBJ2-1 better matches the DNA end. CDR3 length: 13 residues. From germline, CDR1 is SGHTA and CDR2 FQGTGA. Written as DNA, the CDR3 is TGTGCCAGCAGCTTGCAGGGGGCGAATGAGCAGTTCTTC. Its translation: CASSLQGANEQFF.

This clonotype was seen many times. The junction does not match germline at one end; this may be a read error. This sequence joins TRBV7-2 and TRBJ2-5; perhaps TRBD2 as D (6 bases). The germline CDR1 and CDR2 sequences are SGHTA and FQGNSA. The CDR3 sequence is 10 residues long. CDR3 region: CASGPRSGFF. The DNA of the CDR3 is TGTGCCAGCGGACCGAGAAGCGGGTTCTTC.

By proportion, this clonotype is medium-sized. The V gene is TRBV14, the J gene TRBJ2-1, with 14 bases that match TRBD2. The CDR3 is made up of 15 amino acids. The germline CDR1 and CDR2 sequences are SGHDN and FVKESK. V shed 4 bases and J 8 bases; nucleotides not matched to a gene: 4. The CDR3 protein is CASSRGLAGVDEQFF. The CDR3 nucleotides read TGTGCCAGCAGCCGGGGACTAGCGGGAGTCGATGAGCAGTTCTTC.

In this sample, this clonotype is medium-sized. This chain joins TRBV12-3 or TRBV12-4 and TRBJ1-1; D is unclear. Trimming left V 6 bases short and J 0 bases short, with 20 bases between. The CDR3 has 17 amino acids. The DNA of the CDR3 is TGTGCCAGCAGGGGCCAGGTGGAGGAACGTCTGAACACTGAAGCTTTCTTT. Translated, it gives CASRGQVEERLNTEAFF.

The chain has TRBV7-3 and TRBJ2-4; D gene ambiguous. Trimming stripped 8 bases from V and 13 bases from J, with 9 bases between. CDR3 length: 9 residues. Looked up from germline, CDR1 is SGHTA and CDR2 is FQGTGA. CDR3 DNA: TGTGCCAGCTATGACTCCCAGTACTTC. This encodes CASYDSQYF.

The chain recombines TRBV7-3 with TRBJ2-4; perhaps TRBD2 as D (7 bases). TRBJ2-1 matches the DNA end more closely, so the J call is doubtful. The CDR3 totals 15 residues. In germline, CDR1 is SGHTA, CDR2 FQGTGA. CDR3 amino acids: CASSLAAGAHNEQFF. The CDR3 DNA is TGTGCCAGCAGCTTAGCGGCGGGGGCCCACAATGAGCAGTTCTTC.

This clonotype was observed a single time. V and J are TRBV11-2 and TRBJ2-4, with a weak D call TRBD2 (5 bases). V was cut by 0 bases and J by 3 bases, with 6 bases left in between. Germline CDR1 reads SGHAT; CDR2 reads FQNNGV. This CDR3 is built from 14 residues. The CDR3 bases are TGTGCCAGCAGCTTAGACGGACTCAAAAACATTCAGTACTTC. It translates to CASSLDGLKNIQYF.

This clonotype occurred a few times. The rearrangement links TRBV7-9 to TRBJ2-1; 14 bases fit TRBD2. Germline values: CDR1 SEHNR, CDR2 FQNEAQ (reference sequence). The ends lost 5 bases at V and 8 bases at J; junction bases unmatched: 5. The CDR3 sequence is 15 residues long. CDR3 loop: CASSPGTSGSDEQFF. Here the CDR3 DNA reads TGTGCCAGCAGCCCCGGGACTAGCGGGAGCGATGAGCAGTTCTTC.

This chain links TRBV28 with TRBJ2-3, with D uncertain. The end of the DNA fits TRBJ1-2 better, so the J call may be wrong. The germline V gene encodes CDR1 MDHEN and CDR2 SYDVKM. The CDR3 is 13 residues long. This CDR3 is CASSSPSYGGYTF. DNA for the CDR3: TGTGCCAGCAGTTCCCCAAGCTATGGTGGCTACACCTTC.

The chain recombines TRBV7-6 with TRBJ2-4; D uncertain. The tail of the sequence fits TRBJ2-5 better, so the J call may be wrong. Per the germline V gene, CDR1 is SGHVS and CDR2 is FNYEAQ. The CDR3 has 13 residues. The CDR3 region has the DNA TGTGCCAGCAGTTCAGTGCGGCAAGAGACCCAGTACTTC. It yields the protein CASSSVRQETQYF.

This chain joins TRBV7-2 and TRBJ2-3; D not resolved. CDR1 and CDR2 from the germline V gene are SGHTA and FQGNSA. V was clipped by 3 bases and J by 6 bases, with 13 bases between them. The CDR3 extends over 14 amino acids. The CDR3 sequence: CASSFRPNHDTQYF. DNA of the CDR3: TGTGCCAGCAGCTTCCGTCCGAACCACGATACGCAGTATTTT.

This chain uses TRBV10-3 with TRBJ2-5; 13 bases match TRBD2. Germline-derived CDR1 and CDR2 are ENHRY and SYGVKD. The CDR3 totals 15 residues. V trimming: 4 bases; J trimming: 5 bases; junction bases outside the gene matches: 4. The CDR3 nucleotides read TGTGCCATCAGTGGGGGACTAGCGGGACTGGAGACCCAGTACTTC. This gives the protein CAISGGLAGLETQYF.

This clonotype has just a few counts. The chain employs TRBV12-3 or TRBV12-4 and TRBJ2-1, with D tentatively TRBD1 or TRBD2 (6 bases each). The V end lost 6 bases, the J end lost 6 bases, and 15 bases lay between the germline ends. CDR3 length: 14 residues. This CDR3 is CASSPQGGINEQFF. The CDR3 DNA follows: TGTGCCAGCAGCCCACAGGGAGGAATCAATGAGCAGTTCTTC.

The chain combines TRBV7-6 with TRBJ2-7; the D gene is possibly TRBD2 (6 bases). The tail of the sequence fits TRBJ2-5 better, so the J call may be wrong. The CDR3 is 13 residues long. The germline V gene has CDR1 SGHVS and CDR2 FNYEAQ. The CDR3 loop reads CASSGAGVETQYF. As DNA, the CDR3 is TGTGCCAGCAGCGGAGCGGGCGTGGAGACCCAGTACTTC.

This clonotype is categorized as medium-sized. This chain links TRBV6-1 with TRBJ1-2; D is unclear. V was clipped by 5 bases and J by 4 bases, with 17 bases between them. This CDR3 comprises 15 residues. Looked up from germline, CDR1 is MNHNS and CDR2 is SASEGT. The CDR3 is CASSSEFRSAYGYTF. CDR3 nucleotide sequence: TGTGCCAGCAGTTCCGAGTTTCGGTCGGCCTATGGCTACACCTTC.

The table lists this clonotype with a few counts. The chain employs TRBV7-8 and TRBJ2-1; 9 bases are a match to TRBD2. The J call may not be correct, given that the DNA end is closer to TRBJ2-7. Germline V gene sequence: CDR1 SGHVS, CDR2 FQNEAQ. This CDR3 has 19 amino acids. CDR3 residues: CASSLKGGASGAYSYEQYF. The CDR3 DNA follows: TGTGCCAGCAGCTTAAAGGGTGGGGCTAGCGGGGCATACTCCTACGAGCAGTACTTC.

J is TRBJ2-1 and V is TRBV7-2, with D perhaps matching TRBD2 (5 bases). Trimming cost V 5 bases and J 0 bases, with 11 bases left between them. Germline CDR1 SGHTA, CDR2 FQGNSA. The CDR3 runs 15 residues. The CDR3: CASSPQAASYNEQFF. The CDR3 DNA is TGTGCCAGCAGCCCCCAAGCGGCCTCCTACAATGAGCAGTTCTTC.

Here the CDR3 reads CASSLWAGGQETQYF. DNA for the CDR3: TGTGCCAGCAGCTTATGGGCAGGGGGACAAGAGACCCAGTACTTC. The chain recombines TRBV7-2 with TRBJ2-7, with TRBD1 matching 7 bases. The last part of the DNA fits TRBJ2-5 better; the J call may be wrong. From germline, CDR1 is SGHTA and CDR2 FQGNSA. The CDR3 consists of 15 residues.

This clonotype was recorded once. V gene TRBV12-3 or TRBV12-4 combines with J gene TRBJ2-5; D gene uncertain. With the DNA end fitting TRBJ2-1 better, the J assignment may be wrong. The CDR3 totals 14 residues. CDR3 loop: CASSPTRLYNEQFF. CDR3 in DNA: TGTGCCAGCAGTCCGACGCGACTTTACAATGAGCAGTTCTTC.

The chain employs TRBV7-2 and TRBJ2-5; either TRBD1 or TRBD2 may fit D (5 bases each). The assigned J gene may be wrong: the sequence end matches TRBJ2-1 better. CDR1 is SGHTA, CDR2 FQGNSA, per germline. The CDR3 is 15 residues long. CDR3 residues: CASSRDRRSYNEQFF. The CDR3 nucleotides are TGTGCCAGCAGCCGGGACCGTCGTTCCTACAATGAGCAGTTCTTC.

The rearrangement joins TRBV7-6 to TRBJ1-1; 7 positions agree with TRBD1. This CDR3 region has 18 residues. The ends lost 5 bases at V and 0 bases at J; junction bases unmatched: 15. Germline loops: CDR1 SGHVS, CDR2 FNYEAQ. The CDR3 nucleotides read TGTGCCAGCAGCACAAGACAGGGTGGGGTTTTCATGAACACTGAAGCTTTCTTT. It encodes CASSTRQGGVFMNTEAFF.